The T cell receptor beta chain under discussion was sequenced for a study of CD8 T cells in Susac syndrome. A quantity of roughly 0.5 to 1 ug RNA underwent reverse transcription using random hexamers. TCRdb independently ran MiXCR on the immunoSEQ multiplex PCR reads; one entry per CDR3 protein. The data show about 200,000 distinct CDR3 sequences, roughly 94% seen once. This clonotype was seen only once. The clonotype comes from a human donor in good health. Specimen: CD4+ T cells from PBMCs.

CDR3 in amino acids: CASSLDPTGGFEAFF. In DNA, the CDR3 is TGTGCCAGCAGCTTAGATCCGACAGGGGGGTTTGAAGCTTTCTTT. The V and J genes are TRBV11-2 and TRBJ1-1, with TRBD1 matching over 9 bases. The CDR3 runs 15 residues. The germline gives CDR1 SGHAT, CDR2 FQNNGV. After removal of 0 bases from V and 7 bases from J, the junction contained 6 bases not matched to a gene.